This passage covers 14 T cell receptor beta chains from one sample sequenced in a study of OX40 agonist ivuxolimab in advanced cancers. Profiled with immunoSEQ multiplex PCR; TCRdb holds only in-frame clones, not every one. Of around 50,000 clones listed, 85% are singletons. Here the sequenced sample was CD4+ or CD8+ T cells sorted from blood, taken in a trial of the OX40 agonist ivuxolimab. These receptors originate from an adult with an advanced solid tumor such as melanoma, head and neck, liver or kidney cancer.

V and J are TRBV9 and TRBJ2-3; 9 nucleotides line up with TRBD2. The germline gives CDR1 SGDLS, CDR2 YYNGEE. After removal of 5 bases from V and 3 bases from J, the junction contained 1 base not matched to a gene. The CDR3 totals 13 residues. CDR3 residues: CASSTSGTDTQYF. CDR3 bases: TGTGCCAGCAGTACTAGCGGGACAGATACGCAGTATTTT.

By share, this clone counts as medium-sized (0.01 to 0.1%). Other DNA variants within this sample encode the same CDR3. The chain employs TRBV28 and TRBJ1-4; D may be TRBD1 (5 bases). Trimming took off 6 bases at V and 3 bases at J, with 14 bases between the two ends. The CDR3 is made up of 15 amino acids. Germline-derived CDR1 and CDR2 are MDHEN and SYDVKM. The chain's CDR3 is CASSTQTAPNEKLFF. CDR3 nucleotides: TGTGCCAGCAGCACTCAGACAGCGCCTAATGAAAAACTGTTTTTT.

This sequence joins TRBV10-2 and TRBJ2-7; a possible D gene is TRBD2 (7 bases). Germline-derived CDR1 and CDR2 are WSHSY and SAAADI. This CDR3 comprises 14 residues. Trimming stripped 9 bases from V and 4 bases from J, with 19 bases between. CDR3 residues: CASGEGGFRYEQYF. The CDR3 coding sequence is TGCGCCAGTGGGGAGGGGGGCTTCAGGTACGAGCAGTACTTC.

V gene TRBV6-1 combines with J gene TRBJ2-7, with a possible D match to TRBD1 (6 bases). There are 13 residues in the CDR3. Trimming cost V 6 bases and J 6 bases, with 15 bases left between them. Germline CDR1 MNHNS, CDR2 SASEGT. CDR3 in DNA: TGTGCCAGCAGCGAGGACAGTACCTGCGAGCAGTACGTC. Translated, it gives CASSEDSTCEQYV.

V usage is TRBV5-1 and J usage is TRBJ2-7, with TRBD1 identical over 8 bases. Germline CDR1 reads SGHRS; CDR2 reads YFSETQ. V was clipped by 3 bases and J by 5 bases; unmatched bases: 7. The CDR3 runs 14 residues. The CDR3 loop is CASSSHGQGHEQYF. The CDR3 nucleotides read TGCGCCAGCAGCTCACACGGACAGGGCCACGAGCAGTACTTC.

The table lists this clone with a count of one. The chain links TRBV4-1 to TRBJ1-6, with 7 bases fitting TRBD1. Germline V lookup: CDR1 MGHRA, CDR2 YSYEKL. This CDR3 region has 15 residues. Trimming removed 4 bases from V and 8 bases from J; junction bases left unmatched: 8. The CDR3 nucleotides are TGCGCCAGCAGCCCCCGACAGGGTGATTATTCACCCCTCCACTTT. Residues: CASSPRQGDYSPLHF.

This clone was found once. The chain links TRBV29-1 to TRBJ2-5, with D perhaps given as TRBD1 or TRBD2 (5 bases each). The CDR3 sequence is 12 residues long. The germline V gene encodes CDR1 SQVTM and CDR2 ANQGSEA. Between the trimmed V and J ends, which lost 1 base and 5 bases, there was a span of 8 bases. Written as DNA, the CDR3 is TGCAGCGTTGAAGTCAGGGACGAGACCCAGTACTTC. It specifies CSVEVRDETQYF.

The chain has TRBV7-6 and TRBJ1-3; tentatively, D is TRBD1 (6 bases). The CDR3 consists of 16 residues. Germline CDR1 and CDR2: SGHVS and FNYEAQ. Trimming shortened V by 5 bases and J by 3 bases, and 17 bases separated the two germline ends. Written as DNA, the CDR3 is TGTGCCAGCAGCATGACAGGCGGGGGCTTTGGAAACACCATATATTTT. Its translation is CASSMTGGGFGNTIYF.

The gene calls are TRBV9 and TRBJ1-1; tentatively, D is TRBD1 (5 bases). Germline values: CDR1 SGDLS, CDR2 YYNGEE. Trimming pared 4 bases from V and 1 base from J, leaving 14 bases between. The CDR3 consists of 15 residues. The CDR3, as DNA: TGTGCCAGCAGCCCTGAGGGGCTCGCGAACACTGAAGCTTTCTTT. Amino acid sequence: CASSPEGLANTEAFF.

V and J are TRBV4-3 and TRBJ1-4; the D is unclear. Trimming took off 1 base at V and 4 bases at J, with 22 bases between the two ends. Germline V gives CDR1 LGHNA, CDR2 YSLEER. The CDR3 loop spans 19 amino acids. The CDR3 sequence: CASSQALSGNSPYNEKLFF. The CDR3 nucleotides are TGCGCCAGCAGCCAAGCCCTGAGCGGGAACTCCCCATATAATGAAAAACTGTTTTTT.

The chain combines TRBV9 with TRBJ1-5, with D possibly being TRBD1 (5 bases). Trimming stripped 0 bases from V and 1 base from J, with 5 bases between. The germline gives CDR1 SGDLS, CDR2 YYNGEE. CDR3 length: 14 amino acids. This chain's CDR3 is CASSVGGSNQPQHF. The CDR3, as DNA: TGTGCCAGCAGCGTAGGGGGGAGCAATCAGCCCCAGCATTTT.

This clone was counted only a few times. This chain uses TRBV27 with TRBJ1-4; D call uncertain. Germline loops: CDR1 MNHEY, CDR2 SMNVEV (reference sequence). The CDR3 runs to 14 residues. Trimming pared 1 base from V and 8 bases from J, leaving 11 bases between. CDR3 sequence: CASSLLDKQEKLFF. CDR3 sequence (DNA): TGTGCCAGCAGTTTATTAGACAAACAGGAAAAACTGTTTTTT.

The chain links TRBV21-1 to TRBJ2-2; TRBD1, as called in the table, went unchecked against the DNA. TRBV21-1 constitutes a pseudogene. This CDR3 is built from 21 residues. CDR3 coding DNA: TGTGCCAGCAGCAAAGCGCCAGGCGGCAGGGGTATGGGTATCGTCACCGGGGAGCTGTTTTTT. As protein: CASSKAPGGRGMGIVTGELFF.

The chain carries TRBV5-1 and TRBJ1-1; D gene unclear. This CDR3 comprises 15 residues. The germline V gene encodes CDR1 SGHRS and CDR2 YFSETQ. Deletions cut 4 bases from V and 2 bases from J, with 15 bases between. CDR3: CASSPLDPANTEAFF. The CDR3 DNA is TGCGCCAGCAGCCCCCTGGACCCAGCAAACACTGAAGCTTTCTTT.